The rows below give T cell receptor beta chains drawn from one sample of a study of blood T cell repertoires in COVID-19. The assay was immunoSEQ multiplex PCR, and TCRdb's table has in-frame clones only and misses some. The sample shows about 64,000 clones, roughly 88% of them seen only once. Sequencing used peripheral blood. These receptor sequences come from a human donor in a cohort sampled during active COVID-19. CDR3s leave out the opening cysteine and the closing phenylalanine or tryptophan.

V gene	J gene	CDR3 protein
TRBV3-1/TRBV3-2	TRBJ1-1	ASSQINTEAF
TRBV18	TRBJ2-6	ASTLVVAGVASGANVLT
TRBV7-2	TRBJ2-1	ASSLEGTSGRFYNEQF
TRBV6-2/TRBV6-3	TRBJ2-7	ASRPTGEPAYEQY
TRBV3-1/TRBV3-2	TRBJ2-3	ASSPPFTDTQY
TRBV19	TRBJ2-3	ASKVRGAGDTQY
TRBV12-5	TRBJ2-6	ASGLPRDSSGANVLT
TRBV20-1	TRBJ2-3	SASIPSGTIDTQY
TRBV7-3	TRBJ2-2	ASSAQGTGELF
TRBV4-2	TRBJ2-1	ASSQEGRLLAGDYNEQF
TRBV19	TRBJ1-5	ASSIAGNQPQH
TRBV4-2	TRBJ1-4	ASSPIGTAGGEKLF
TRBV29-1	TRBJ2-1	SVLARYNEQF
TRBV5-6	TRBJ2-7	ASSPTGVWYEQY
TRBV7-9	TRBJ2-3	ASSQMGGVGAQY
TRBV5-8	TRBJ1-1	ASSFTLTRAF
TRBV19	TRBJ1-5	ASSLTGQNQPQH
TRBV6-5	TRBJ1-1	ASSYDRGAPNTEAF
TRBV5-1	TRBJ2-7	ASSGSGYPYEQY
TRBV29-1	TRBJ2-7	SVGTGGEQY
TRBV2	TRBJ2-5	ASSWAEKETQY
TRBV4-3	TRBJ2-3	ASSQVLAGADTQY
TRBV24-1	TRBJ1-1	ATSLGGDNTEAF
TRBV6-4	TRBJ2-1	ASSVATGFYNEQF